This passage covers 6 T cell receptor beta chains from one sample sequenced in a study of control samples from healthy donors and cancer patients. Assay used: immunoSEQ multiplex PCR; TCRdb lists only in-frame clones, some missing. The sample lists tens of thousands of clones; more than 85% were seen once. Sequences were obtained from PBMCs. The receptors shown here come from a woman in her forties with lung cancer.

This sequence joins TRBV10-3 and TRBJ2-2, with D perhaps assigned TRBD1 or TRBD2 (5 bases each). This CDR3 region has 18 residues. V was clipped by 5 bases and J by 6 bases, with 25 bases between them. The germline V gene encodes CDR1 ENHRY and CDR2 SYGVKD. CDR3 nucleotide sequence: TGTGCCATCAGTACCGAACGATTAGCAGGGAGAGTTGCCGGGGAGCTGTTTTTT. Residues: CAISTERLAGRVAGELFF.

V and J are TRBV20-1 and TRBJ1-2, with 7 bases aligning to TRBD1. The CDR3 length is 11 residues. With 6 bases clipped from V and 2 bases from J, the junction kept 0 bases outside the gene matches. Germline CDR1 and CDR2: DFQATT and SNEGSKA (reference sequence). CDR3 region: CSADRNYGYTF. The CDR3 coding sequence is TGCAGTGCGGACAGGAACTATGGCTACACCTTC.

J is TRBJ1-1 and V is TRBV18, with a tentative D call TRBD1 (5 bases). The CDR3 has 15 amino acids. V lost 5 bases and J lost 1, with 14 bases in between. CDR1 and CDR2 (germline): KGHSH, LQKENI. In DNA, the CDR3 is TGTGCCAGCTCATCGGGGGGAGGAGGGAACACTGAAGCTTTCTTT. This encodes CASSSGGGGNTEAFF.

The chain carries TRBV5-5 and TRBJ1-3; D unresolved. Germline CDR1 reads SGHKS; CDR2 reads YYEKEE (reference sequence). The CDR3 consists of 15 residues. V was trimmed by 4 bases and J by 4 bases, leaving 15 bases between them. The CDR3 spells CASSVVGGSGNTIYF. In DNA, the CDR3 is TGTGCCAGCAGCGTTGTAGGTGGATCAGGAAACACCATATATTTT.

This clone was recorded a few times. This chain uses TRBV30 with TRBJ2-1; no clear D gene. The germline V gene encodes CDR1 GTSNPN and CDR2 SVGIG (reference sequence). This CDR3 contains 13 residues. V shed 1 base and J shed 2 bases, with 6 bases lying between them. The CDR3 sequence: CAWSATPYNEQFF. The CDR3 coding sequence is TGTGCCTGGAGTGCCACCCCCTACAATGAGCAGTTCTTC.

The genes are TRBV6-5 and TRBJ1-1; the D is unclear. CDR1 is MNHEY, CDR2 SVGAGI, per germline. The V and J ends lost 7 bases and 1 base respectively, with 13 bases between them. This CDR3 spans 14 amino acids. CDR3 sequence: CASTKLWGNTEAFF. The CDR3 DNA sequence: TGTGCCAGCACTAAACTCTGGGGGAACACTGAAGCTTTCTTT.